These 21 T cell receptor beta chains were all obtained from the same sample, sequenced in a study of blood T cell repertoires in COVID-19. Data came from immunoSEQ multiplex PCR; TCRdb stores just in-frame clones and leaves some out. The sample has fewer than 250,000 clones; roughly four fifths are singletons. Source material: peripheral blood. The receptors were sampled from a woman aged 40 to 50 with active or convalescent COVID-19.

The chain links TRBV2 to TRBJ2-3; weak D call: TRBD2 (6 bases). The CDR3 is made up of 15 amino acids. Trimming pared 6 bases from V and 7 bases from J, leaving 20 bases between. Germline V gene data show CDR1 as SNHLY and CDR2 as FYNNEI. The CDR3 DNA reads TGTGCCAGCAGCCCGGGACTGGGCCAGTCCCATACGCAGTATTTT. Amino acids: CASSPGLGQSHTQYF.

V is TRBV13 and J is TRBJ2-3; 9 bases line up with TRBD1. The CDR3 runs 16 residues. J lost 1 base, V lost 3 bases, and 5 bases had no gene match. CDR1 and CDR2 (germline): PRHDT, FYEKMQ (reference sequence). CDR3 loop: CASSLAGTGRTDTQYF. The CDR3 coding sequence is TGTGCCAGCAGCTTGGCCGGGACAGGGCGCACAGATACGCAGTATTTT.

The gene calls are TRBV12-3 or TRBV12-4 and TRBJ1-2; D unclear. The V end was cut by 3 bases, the J end by 3 bases, with 5 bases between. The CDR3 runs to 12 residues. This chain's CDR3 is CASSFRDYGYTF. DNA of the CDR3: TGTGCCAGCAGTTTCCGGGACTATGGCTACACCTTC.

This chain joins TRBV6-6 and TRBJ2-3; the D gene is possibly TRBD2 (7 bases). There are 13 residues in the CDR3. The V gene lost 6 bases and the J gene lost 7 bases, with 14 bases spanning the gap. CDR1 and CDR2 (germline): MNHNY, SVGAGI (reference sequence). Here the CDR3 reads CASRNREGNTQYF. Written as DNA, the CDR3 is TGTGCCAGCAGGAACAGGGAGGGGAATACGCAGTATTTT.

The rearrangement uses TRBV10-3 and TRBJ1-1, with 7 positions matching TRBD1. J was trimmed by 5 bases and V by 3 bases; bases with no gene match: 3. This CDR3 comprises 13 residues. Germline V gives CDR1 ENHRY, CDR2 SYGVKD. CDR3 nucleotides: TGTGCCATCAGTGATTGGACAGGTACTGAAGCTTTCTTT. It translates to CAISDWTGTEAFF.

The rearrangement links TRBV19 to TRBJ2-7, with TRBD2 matching 7 bases. The CDR3 has 17 amino acids. The V and J ends lost 6 bases and 4 bases, in that order; junction bases with no gene match: 18. Germline V CDR1 and CDR2: LNHDA, SQIVND (reference sequence). CDR3 loop: CASRSTLLGREKYEQYF. The DNA for the CDR3 is TGTGCCAGTAGATCCACCCTGCTGGGGCGGGAGAAATACGAGCAGTACTTC.

This rearrangement joins TRBV15 to TRBJ2-2; 9 positions agree with TRBD1. Trimming removed 10 bases from V and 5 bases from J; junction bases left unmatched: 11. CDR3 length: 15 residues. Germline CDR1 is LNHNV and CDR2 is YYDKDF (reference sequence). The CDR3 reads CASRAGTGYTGELFF. The CDR3 DNA follows: TGTGCCAGCAGGGCCGGGACAGGGTATACCGGGGAGCTGTTTTTT.

The V gene is TRBV24-1, the J gene TRBJ1-2; D call uncertain. CDR1 and CDR2 from the germline V gene are KGHDR and SFDVKD. Trimming shortened V by 0 bases and J by 3 bases, and 7 bases separated the two germline ends. The CDR3 has 14 residues. The CDR3 is CATSDLGQYYGYTF. CDR3 sequence (DNA): TGTGCCACCAGTGATTTGGGGCAGTACTATGGCTACACCTTC.

V is TRBV11-2 and J is TRBJ1-1; 8 nucleotides agree with TRBD1. The CDR3 sequence is 13 residues long. In germline, CDR1 is SGHAT, CDR2 FQNNGV. V lost 3 bases and J lost 8; bases outside the gene matches: 5. CDR3 sequence (DNA): TGTGCCAGCAGCTTGGACAGGGAAAGAGAAGCTTTCTTT. Residues: CASSLDREREAFF.

V is TRBV7-9 and J is TRBJ2-3, with D maybe TRBD2 (5 bases). CDR3 length equals 14 residues. Trimming took off 5 bases at V and 0 bases at J, with 9 bases between the two ends. CDR1 is SEHNR and CDR2 is FQNEAQ in the germline V gene (reference sequence). CDR3 region: CASSLGLSTDTQYF. In DNA, the CDR3 is TGTGCCAGCAGCCTCGGACTTAGCACAGATACGCAGTATTTT.

The chain recombines TRBV7-8 with TRBJ2-2; a possible D gene is TRBD1 (6 bases). Germline-derived CDR1 and CDR2 are SGHVS and FQNEAQ. V dropped 5 bases and J dropped 6 bases, with 22 bases sitting between them. The CDR3 runs 17 residues. The CDR3, as DNA: TGTGCCAGCAGCCCCCAGAGCAACAGGGATAGCGCCGGGGAGCTGTTTTTT. Residues: CASSPQSNRDSAGELFF.

The chain employs TRBV3-1 (or the pseudogene TRBV3-2) and TRBJ2-3; 7 bases fit TRBD2. CDR3 length equals 17 residues. V lost 0 bases to trimming and J lost 1 base; unmatched junction nucleotides: 7. Germline assignment: CDR1 LGHDT and CDR2 YNNKEL (reference sequence). The CDR3 here is CASSQDIASGRTDTQYF. The CDR3 region has the DNA TGTGCCAGCAGCCAAGATATAGCTAGCGGACGCACAGATACGCAGTATTTT.

In this sample, this clone turned up once. The J gene is TRBJ2-7, the V gene TRBV27; possibly TRBD1 for D (6 bases). This CDR3 spans 16 amino acids. Germline assignment: CDR1 MNHEY and CDR2 SMNVEV (reference sequence). Trimming left V 6 bases short and J 9 bases short, with 27 bases between. The chain's CDR3 is CASSLGAGTSIYVQYF. CDR3 in DNA: TGTGCCAGCAGCCTCGGTGCCGGGACATCGATTTATGTGCAGTACTTC.

The chain has TRBV9 and TRBJ2-3; the D gene is possibly TRBD1 (6 bases). The CDR3 is 11 amino acids. The V gene's germline CDR1 is SGDLS and CDR2 YYNGEE. Trimming left V 3 bases short and J 9 bases short, with 8 bases between. In DNA, the CDR3 is TGTGCCAGCAGCGCGGACAGAACGCAGTATTTT. It codes for CASSADRTQYF.

V gene TRBV27 combines with J gene TRBJ2-6, with 7 bases identical to TRBD2. Germline CDR1 and CDR2: MNHEY and SMNVEV (reference sequence). V trimming: 2 bases; J trimming: 0 bases; junction bases outside the gene matches: 4. The length of the CDR3 is 17 residues. As DNA, the CDR3 is TGTGCCAGCAGTTTACAGCGGGACCGCTCTGGGGCCAACGTCCTGACTTTC. Residues: CASSLQRDRSGANVLTF.

The rearrangement links TRBV5-4 to TRBJ2-5, with 12 bases fitting TRBD1. This CDR3 has 16 amino acids. J gave up 3 bases and V 4 bases, and 7 bases lay outside the gene matches. Germline V gene sequence: CDR1 SGHNT, CDR2 YYREEE (reference sequence). The CDR3 sequence is CASSPPGQGAKETQYF. The CDR3 DNA reads as TGTGCCAGCAGCCCCCCGGGACAGGGGGCCAAAGAGACCCAGTACTTC.

The chain carries TRBV28 and TRBJ1-2; D gene unclear. There are 16 residues in the CDR3. Germline CDR1 MDHEN, CDR2 SYDVKM. V lost 4 bases and J lost 0, with 15 bases in between. The CDR3 is CASSWRQEPANYGYTF. The CDR3 coding sequence is TGTGCCAGCAGTTGGAGGCAGGAACCCGCTAACTATGGCTACACCTTC.

V usage is TRBV6-2 or TRBV6-3 and J usage is TRBJ1-2; D is possibly TRBD1 (5 bases). The germline CDR1 and CDR2 sequences are MNHEY and SVGEGT. The V end was cut by 0 bases, the J end by 3 bases, with 11 bases between. The CDR3 runs to 15 residues. CDR3 coding DNA: TGTGCCAGCAGTTACTCGTCCCAGGGTGACTATGGCTACACCTTC. Its protein is CASSYSSQGDYGYTF.

This chain uses TRBV29-1 with TRBJ2-6, with 7 positions matching TRBD1. From germline, CDR1 is SQVTM and CDR2 ANQGSEA. V gave up 5 bases and J gave up 4 bases; unmatched junction bases: 8. The CDR3 runs to 15 residues. CDR3 DNA: TGCAGCGTTTCCAGGGGGATAACCGGGGCCAACGTCCTGACTTTC. Translation gives CSVSRGITGANVLTF.

This clone was recorded a few times. The chain carries TRBV5-1 and TRBJ2-7; no definite D call. The germline gives CDR1 SGHRS, CDR2 YFSETQ. The CDR3 is 14 residues long. With 0 bases removed from V and 0 bases from J, the gap between germline ends came to 7 bases. CDR3 nucleotide sequence: TGCGCCAGCAGCTTGGACCCTAGCTCCTACGAGCAGTACTTC. Residues: CASSLDPSSYEQYF.

This clone was counted only a few times. The chain combines TRBV21-1 with TRBJ1-2; the D segment call TRBD1 is taken from the table without a DNA check. TRBV21-1 is marked as a pseudogene. The CDR3 is 18 amino acids. The CDR3 DNA reads TGTGCCAGCAGCACCCCGCGGGACAGGGGGCGTCTGGGCTATGGCTACACCTTC. Translation: CASSTPRDRGRLGYGYTF.